Listed below are T cell receptor beta chains from one sample, sequenced in a study of OX40 agonist ivuxolimab in advanced cancers. TCRdb's copy holds only in-frame clones and misses some; the assay was immunoSEQ multiplex PCR. This sample has more than 60,000 clones; around 89% occur once, and the top ten carry 4%. The source material was CD4+ or CD8+ T cells sorted from blood, sampled in a trial of the OX40 agonist ivuxolimab. The source is an adult with an advanced solid tumor such as melanoma, head and neck, liver or kidney cancer. Both conserved end residues are part of each CDR3. The order of the fields is clone size, V gene, J gene, D gene, CDR3 protein, CDR3 DNA. A D gene is named only where the DNA matches it firmly. Part of the rows lack a size; the others show once, few, many or a class for expanded clones.

>NA|TRBV11-2|TRBJ2-1|NA
CASSPRRTPEYNEQFF
TGTGCCAGCAGCCCCCGGCGGACCCCAGAGTACAATGAGCAGTTCTTC
>NA|TRBV7-8|TRBJ2-7|NA
CASSLLGGHEQYF
TGTGCCAGCAGCCTTCTGGGGGGGCACGAGCAGTACTTC
>NA|TRBV7-9|TRBJ1-1|TRBD1
CASSRAGGAENTEAFF
TGTGCCAGCAGCCGCGCAGGGGGCGCGGAGAACACTGAAGCTTTCTTT
>NA|TRBV6-5|TRBJ2-1|NA
CASSYSHNEQFF
TGTGCCAGCAGTTACTCCCACAATGAGCAGTTCTTC
>once|TRBV29-1|TRBJ2-5|NA
CSVEVSRGQETQYF
TGCAGCGTTGAAGTGTCCCGGGGGCAAGAGACCCAGTACTTC
>NA|TRBV7-2|TRBJ1-1|NA
CASSLAGRTNTEAFF
TGTGCCAGCAGCTTAGCGGGACGGACGAACACTGAAGCTTTCTTT
>NA|TRBV7-2|TRBJ2-7|NA
CASSQEPTIGYEQYF
TGTGCCAGCAGCCAGGAGCCAACAATAGGGTACGAGCAGTACTTC
>few|TRBV5-8|TRBJ2-3|TRBD1
CASRAGGAGDTQYF
TGTGCCAGCAGGGCAGGGGGCGCGGGAGATACGCAGTATTTT
>NA|TRBV18|TRBJ1-5|TRBD1
CASSPEQGARQPQHF
TGTGCCAGCTCACCCGAGCAGGGGGCTCGACAGCCCCAGCATTTT
>NA|TRBV4-3|TRBJ1-5|TRBD1
CASSPGTGSNQPQHF
TGCGCCAGCAGCCCCGGGACAGGGAGCAATCAGCCCCAGCATTTT
>NA|TRBV5-1|TRBJ1-5|TRBD1
CASSLVGGSGQPQHF
TGCGCCAGCAGCTTGGTAGGGGGCAGCGGTCAGCCCCAGCATTTT
>NA|TRBV11-3|TRBJ1-2|NA
CASSLTENYGYTF
TGTGCCAGCAGCTTAACAGAGAACTATGGCTACACCTTC
>NA|TRBV19|TRBJ2-1|TRBD2
CASRGLVRGEQFF
TGTGCCAGTAGGGGACTAGTCCGGGGTGAGCAGTTCTTC
>NA|TRBV28|TRBJ1-2|NA
CASSSYTF
TGTGCCAGCAGTTCCTACACCTTC
>once|TRBV18|TRBJ1-5|NA
CASSPRGARNNQPQHF
TGTGCCAGCTCACCACGGGGGGCTAGGAACAATCAGCCCCAGCATTTT
>NA|TRBV30|TRBJ2-7|TRBD1
CAWNTPRTGAYEQYF
TGTGCCTGGAATACCCCCCGGACAGGTGCCTACGAGCAGTACTTC
>NA|TRBV29-1|TRBJ1-5|NA
CSGGEGGGQPQHF
TGCAGCGGTGGGGAAGGGGGTGGTCAGCCCCAGCATTTT